These T cell receptor beta chains were read from a single sample in a study of cytomegalovirus exposure and HLA in healthy donors. The assay was immunoSEQ multiplex PCR, and TCRdb's table has in-frame clones only and misses some. The repertoire has around 190,000 clones, about 80% of them found once; the top ten carry approximately 1%. Material for sequencing was PBMCs. These TCRs come from a middle-aged woman in good health and CMV-seronegative. Each CDR3 is given with its conserved first and last residue. Not every row has a clone size; where given, it reads once, few, many or a size class.

V: TRBV20-1
size: -
CDR3: CSQQSGNTIYF

V: TRBV18
size: -
CDR3: CASSPRQQETQYF

V: TRBV10-3
size: -
CDR3: CAIYRGGNTEAFF

V: TRBV7-2
size: -
CDR3: CASSLAPGGLAGAGELFF

V: TRBV7-2
size: -
CDR3: CASSFFGLAGPTDTQYF

V: TRBV9
size: -
CDR3: CASSPLRGTGELFF

V: TRBV7-2
size: few
CDR3: CASSLDRAGIYEQYF

V: TRBV4-3
size: -
CDR3: CASSQDTTGGNQPQHF

V: TRBV7-9
size: few
CDR3: CASSLPQSSGNTIYF

V: TRBV5-1
size: few
CDR3: CASSSSGTSTDTQYF

V: TRBV5-1
size: -
CDR3: CASSLPTGELQETQYF

V: TRBV5-6
size: -
CDR3: CASSFMDTQYF

V: TRBV18
size: -
CDR3: CASSPPNGRALDEQFF

V: TRBV6-6
size: -
CDR3: CASSGPRGFYDGYTF

V: TRBV5-1
size: once
CDR3: CASSGDRSNEKLFF

V: TRBV5-1
size: -
CDR3: CASSPLTGTEQFF

V: TRBV9
size: -
CDR3: CASSVAGAISNTQYF

V: TRBV11-2
size: once
CDR3: CASSLGGQGNEKLFF

V: TRBV4-2
size: -
CDR3: CASSQDPGLAGENEQFF

V: TRBV7-2
size: few
CDR3: CASSLAILAGAYEQYF

V: TRBV30
size: -
CDR3: CAWSSTRNTEAFF

V: TRBV5-6
size: -
CDR3: CASRGRSRGLKTEAFF

V: TRBV15
size: -
CDR3: CATSYRGGGWETQYF

V: TRBV5-4
size: -
CDR3: CASSLAASGRTGELFF

V: TRBV29-1
size: -
CDR3: CSVSGRNNEKLFF

V: TRBV4-2
size: -
CDR3: CASSQDLAEANEQFF

V: TRBV11-3
size: -
CDR3: CASSPRWSRYEQYF

V: TRBV2
size: -
CDR3: CASSGRTLSNQPQHF

V: TRBV7-3
size: -
CDR3: CASSLYPGHTPGELFF